Listed below are T cell receptor beta chains from one sample, sequenced in a study of technical replicates of blood from several donors. Only in-frame clones appear in the TCRdb table, and some are missing; sequencing was by immunoSEQ multiplex PCR. The sample yields roughly 56,000 clones, 90% to 95% seen once. Sequenced input: PBMCs. The origin of the receptors is a human donor in good health. Some clones in this sample may be carry-over from other donors' samples. Each CDR3 is given with its conserved first and last residue. Each record gives: V gene, clone size, CDR3 protein. For some rows the clone size is stated as once, few or many, or as a class when expanded; others skip it.

V: TRBV7-2
size: .
CDR3: CASSPLRDRGNGEQFF

V: TRBV5-1
size: .
CDR3: CASATGTGGYEQYF

V: TRBV7-3
size: .
CDR3: CASSISTGVNTEAFF

V: TRBV19
size: .
CDR3: CASSTAPGGSYEQYF

V: TRBV5-8
size: .
CDR3: CASSLGTSGSTDTQYF

V: TRBV9
size: .
CDR3: CASSRLSGGRETQYF

V: TRBV2
size: once
CDR3: CASQREYEQFF

V: TRBV4-3
size: .
CDR3: CASNQKKAVSYEQYF

V: TRBV19
size: .
CDR3: CASSIRRGGNEKLFF

V: TRBV4-3
size: .
CDR3: CASSPGQGPYNEQFF

V: TRBV6-1
size: few
CDR3: CASSDSWDTFLHF

V: TRBV7-2
size: .
CDR3: CASSLQGANTGELFF

V: TRBV27
size: few
CDR3: CASSQGQGYTF

V: TRBV9
size: .
CDR3: CASSVAEGAPYNEQFF

V: TRBV4-3
size: .
CDR3: CASSQDQSYEQYF

V: TRBV7-8
size: .
CDR3: CASSAQPQISSYNEQFF

V: TRBV1
size: .
CDR3: CTSSQDKPGSSYNEQFF

V: TRBV7-2
size: .
CDR3: CASSGRDRGNYGYTF

V: TRBV7-9
size: .
CDR3: CASSLPPGHAQETQYF

V: TRBV7-9
size: .
CDR3: CASSLVDGGPYGYTF

V: TRBV27
size: .
CDR3: CASSLAGTIYEQYF

V: TRBV9
size: .
CDR3: CASSGPSPGGELFF

V: TRBV5-1
size: .
CDR3: CASSLQDRVDNEQFF

V: TRBV18
size: .
CDR3: CASSLNGVYGYTF

V: TRBV9
size: .
CDR3: CASSPLPEGTQYF

V: TRBV5-1
size: .
CDR3: CASSLMGAEADTQYF

V: TRBV7-3
size: .
CDR3: CASSRDGTSYYNEQFF